What follows is one T cell receptor beta chain and its context. Its cognate antigen is unknown. This sample was included in a study of cytomegalovirus exposure and HLA in healthy donors. General study results and limits: Being indistinguishable, some V segments were excluded, TRBV6-2 and TRBV6-3 among them. A later analysis associated some 18,000 TCR beta sequences with HLA alleles at a 0.05 false discovery rate. Several of the most significant clusters appeared linked to common viral pathogens, based on a later analysis.

The CDR3 loop spans 14 amino acids. Germline V CDR1 and CDR2: MNHNS, SASEGT. Trimming shortened V by 5 bases and J by 6 bases, and 14 bases separated the two germline ends. 60 Vbeta and 13 Jbeta primers were used in PCR. Clones were sequenced by immunoSEQ multiplex PCR, and TCRdb holds only the in-frame ones, with some missing. The sample holds some 90,000 clones, roughly 81% seen once. The specimen was PBMCs. This rearrangement joins TRBV6-1 to TRBJ2-1, with D possibly being TRBD1 (6 bases). This clonotype was obtained from a man in his forties or fifties in good health and CMV-seronegative. The CDR3, as DNA: TGTGCCAGCAGTTCCACCAGGGGAGTCAATGAGCAGTTCTTC. This gives the protein CASSSTRGVNEQFF.